A selection of T cell receptor beta chains follows, all from one sample in a study of tumor-infiltrating lymphocytes in primary liver carcinoma. TCRdb processed the multiplex PCR reads anew with MiXCR; each CDR3 protein has one entry. Of approximately 30,000 distinct CDR3 sequences listed, around 78% are singletons. The sample comprised liver tumor tissue from sampling region 5. These receptor sequences come from a man in his forties with primary liver carcinoma and hepatitis B virus infection. CDR3s include the opening cysteine and the closing phenylalanine or tryptophan. D genes are given only for firm matches. Clone size appears in some rows only: once, few, many, or a class for an expanded clone.

len | j_gene | abundance | d_gene | v_gene | CDR3aa | CDR3nt
15 | TRBJ1-1 | - | - | TRBV10-3 | CSISERRIVNTEAFF | TGTTCCATCAGTGAGCGGCGGATAGTTAACACTGAAGCTTTCTTC
16 | TRBJ2-5 | - | - | TRBV11-2 | CASRQAPGAGRETQYF | TGTGCCAGCAGACAAGCTCCTGGCGCGGGGAGAGAGACCCAGTACTTC
16 | TRBJ2-1 | - | TRBD2 | TRBV6-2/TRBV6-3 | CASSLHHGTSLGEQFF | TGTGCCAGCAGTCTACACCATGGGACTAGCCTAGGCGAGCAGTTCTTC
15 | TRBJ2-3 | - | TRBD2 | TRBV9 | CASSVLSGSANTQYF | TGTGCCAGCAGCGTACTTAGCGGGAGCGCAAATACGCAGTATTTT
12 | TRBJ2-1 | - | - | TRBV20-1 | CSARVAMQEQFF | TGCAGTGCTAGAGTTGCGATGCAAGAGCAGTTCTTC
12 | TRBJ2-3 | - | - | TRBV12-3/TRBV12-4 | CVSSLSDSTQYF | TGTGTCAGCAGTTTATCCGACAGTACGCAGTATTTT
16 | TRBJ2-3 | - | TRBD2 | TRBV6-1 | CASSAGGLSTTDTQYF | TGTGCAAGCAGCGCGGGGGGGCTTTCAACTACGGATACGCAGTATTTT
16 | TRBJ2-1 | - | TRBD1 | TRBV12-3/TRBV12-4 | CASSSRTGVSYNEQLF | TGTGCCAGCAGTTCTCGGACAGGAGTTTCCTACAATGAGCAGCTCTTC
16 | TRBJ2-7 | - | TRBD2 | TRBV4-1 | CVSSQSLAESLYEQYF | TGCGTCAGCAGCCAATCCCTAGCGGAGTCACTTTACGAACAGTACTTC
16 | TRBJ2-5 | few | - | TRBV7-6 | CASSLGASAEGETQYF | TGTGCCAGCAGCTTAGGAGCTAGCGCCGAAGGGGAGACCCAGTACTTC
15 | TRBJ1-2 | - | - | TRBV11-2 | CASSYTRGSSSGYTF | TGTGCCAGCAGCTATACACGGGGCTCCTCCTCTGGCTACACTTTC
13 | TRBJ2-2 | - | - | TRBV10-2 | CASCEPDTGELFF | TGCGCCAGCTGTGAACCGGACACCGGGGAGCTGTTTTTT
13 | TRBJ2-7 | - | - | TRBV12-3/TRBV12-4 | CASSKESSYGQYF | TGTGCCAGCAGCAAGGAGTCCTCCTACGGGCAGTACTTC
14 | TRBJ1-3 | - | - | TRBV6-5 | CTSSYAQSGNTIHF | TGTACCAGCAGTTATGCACAGAGTGGAAACACCATACATTTT
15 | TRBJ1-2 | - | - | TRBV5-1 | CASSWAGFAEYGYSF | TGCGCCAGCAGCTGGGCGGGTTTCGCTGAGTATGGCTACAGCTTC
16 | TRBJ2-3 | - | - | TRBV28 | CASSLRGPSGTDTLYF | TGTGCCAGCAGTTTGAGGGGACCCTCTGGCACAGATACGCTGTATTTT
19 | TRBJ2-7 | - | TRBD2 | TRBV10-3 | CGNTKQSGLAGGFSYEQYF | TGTGGCAACACCAAACAATCGGGACTAGCGGGAGGGTTCTCCTACGAGCAGTACTTC
15 | TRBJ2-7 | - | - | TRBV30 | CAWSVGGGSVYEQYF | -
15 | TRBJ2-7 | - | - | TRBV11-2 | CASWGRGLQNYEQYF | TGTGCCAGCTGGGGCAGGGGCCTCCAAAACTACGAGCAGTACTTC
15 | TRBJ2-1 | - | - | TRBV10-2 | CASSGMPAEYNEQFF | TGCGCCAGCAGTGGGATGCCAGCGGAATACAATGAGCAGTTCTTC
13 | TRBJ2-1 | - | - | TRBV11-3 | CASGLGPANEQFF | TGTGCCAGCGGCTTGGGGCCTGCGAATGAGCAGTTCTTC
14 | TRBJ1-6 | - | TRBD1 | TRBV6-6 | CACSSSGTGSPLLF | TGTGCCTGCAGTTCCTCAGGGACAGGTTCACCCCTCCTCTTT
13 | TRBJ2-5 | - | - | TRBV7-9 | CASDIGGSETQYF | TGTGCCAGCGACATCGGGGGATCAGAGACCCAGTACTTC
16 | TRBJ2-5 | - | - | TRBV10-2 | CASTMGTYTPLETQNF | TGCGCCAGCACCATGGGGACCTATACTCCCCTGGAGACCCAGAACTTC
16 | TRBJ1-1 | - | - | TRBV4-1 | CASGPMGRGANTEAFF | TGCGCCAGCGGCCCGATGGGCAGGGGCGCGAACACTGAAGCTTTCTTT
14 | TRBJ1-6 | - | - | TRBV6-6 | CASSTSGKDSPLHF | TGTGCCAGCAGTACCTCAGGGAAAGATTCACCCCTCCACTTT
13 | TRBJ2-7 | few | - | TRBV6-6 | CASSYAVSYGQYF | TGTGCCAGCAGCTACGCGGTCTCCTACGGGCAGTACTTC
14 | TRBJ1-2 | - | - | TRBV6-1 | CASSEWQRGDGYTF | TGTGCTAGCAGCGAGTGGCAGAGGGGTGATGGCTACACCTTC
16 | TRBJ1-1 | few | - | TRBV5-6 | CDSSQNHPYGREGVFF | TGTGACAGCAGCCAGAATCACCCATACGGACGGGAGGGAGTTTTCTTT
14 | TRBJ2-5 | - | - | TRBV11-1 | CASNFNRGQETQYF | TGTGCCAGCAACTTTAATCGGGGGCAGGAGACCCAGTACTTT
16 | TRBJ2-1 | medium-sized | TRBD2 | TRBV12-3/TRBV12-4 | CASSLGSGSKVGEQFF | TGTGCCAGCAGTTTAGGTAGCGGGAGTAAGGTGGGTGAGCAGTTCTTC
15 | TRBJ2-4 | many | - | TRBV6-5 | CASSYYPPPGDIQYF | TGTGCCAGCAGTTACTACCCCCCCCCTGGGGACATTCAGTACTTC
18 | TRBJ2-2 | few | TRBD2 | TRBV7-3 | CASSPGGSGRMWTGELFF | TGTGCCAGCAGCCCCGGGGGGAGCGGGAGAATGTGGACCGGGGAGCTGTTTTTT
14 | TRBJ2-7 | - | - | TRBV11-2 | CASSLDLGRWEHYF | TGTGCCAGCAGTTTAGATCTTGGTAGATGGGAGCACTACTTC
13 | TRBJ1-2 | - | TRBD1 | TRBV12-3/TRBV12-4 | CASSRTGDYHYTF | TGTGCCAGCAGCCGGACAGGGGACTATCACTACACCTTC
12 | TRBJ2-1 | - | - | TRBV11-1 | CASAGAYNEQFF | TGTGCAAGCGCAGGGGCCTACAATGAGCAGTTCTTC
16 | TRBJ2-1 | few | - | TRBV20-1 | CSAREDVGRGSNEQFF | TGCAGTGCTAGAGAGGATGTGGGCAGGGGTAGCAATGAGCAGTTCTTC
13 | TRBJ2-1 | - | TRBD1 | TRBV5-4 | CASGMGQYNEQFF | TGTGCCAGCGGCATGGGACAGTACAATGAGCAGTTCTTC
13 | TRBJ1-5 | - | - | TRBV6-2/TRBV6-3 | CSSSSPIDQPQHF | TGTTCCAGCAGTTCACCCATAGATCAGCCCCAGCATTTT
12 | TRBJ2-1 | - | - | TRBV29-1 | CSARAGSNEQFF | TGCAGCGCCCGGGCAGGGAGTAATGAGCAGTTCTTC
16 | TRBJ2-1 | - | - | TRBV11-3 | CANSSGGRGSYNEQFF | TGTGCCAACAGTTCAGGCGGCCGGGGCTCCTACAATGAGCAGTTCTTC
11 | TRBJ2-1 | many | - | TRBV13 | CASSLINEQFF | TGTGCCAGCAGCTTAATAAATGAGCAGTTCTTC
18 | TRBJ2-3 | - | - | TRBV4-1 | CVSSRDRQGWVAAYTQYF | TGCGTCAGCAGCCGAGATCGGCAGGGCTGGGTTGCCGCATATACGCAGTATTTT
12 | TRBJ2-3 | medium-sized | TRBD2 | TRBV10-3 | CATSGGTDTQYF | TGTGCCACCTCGGGAGGTACAGATACGCAGTATTTT
13 | TRBJ1-2 | many | - | TRBV5-1 | CASSSGASYGYTF | TGCGCCAGCAGCTCAGGGGCGTCCTATGGCTACACCTTC
17 | TRBJ2-5 | - | TRBD2 | TRBV28 | CANSLLVGSGMIETQYF | TGTGCCAACAGTTTACTTGTCGGTAGCGGGATGATTGAGACTCAGTACTTC
13 | TRBJ2-7 | - | - | TRBV11-2 | CVGRASVTYEQNF | TGTGTCGGCAGGGCATCGGTAACCTACGAGCAGAACTTC
13 | TRBJ2-7 | once | - | TRBV6-1 | CANSVERSYEQYF | TGTGCCAACAGTGTTGAACGGTCCTACGAGCAGTACTTC
14 | TRBJ2-7 | - | - | TRBV11-2 | CTSSLDLGGWERYF | TGTACTAGCAGCTTAGATCTTGGTGGATGGGAGCGGTACTTC
15 | TRBJ2-7 | - | TRBD1 | TRBV12-3/TRBV12-4 | CASSLGAGGNYEQYF | TGTGCCAGCAGTTTAGGGGCAGGGGGCAACTACGAGCAGTACTTC
15 | TRBJ1-1 | - | - | TRBV5-1 | CASSSHQGINTEAFF | TGCGCCAGCAGCTCACACCAGGGTATTAACACTGAAGCTTTCTTT
13 | TRBJ2-1 | - | - | TRBV11-2 | CASNSGRVGEQFF | TGTGCCAGCAACTCAGGCAGGGTGGGCGAGCAGTTCTTC
13 | TRBJ2-2 | - | - | TRBV29-1 | CSVEDSFYWELFF | TGCAGCGTTGAGGATAGTTTCTACTGGGAGCTGTTTTTT
14 | TRBJ2-7 | - | - | TRBV9 | CASSREVGSYEQYF | TGTGCCAGCAGCCGAGAGGTGGGTTCCTACGAGCAGTACTTC
16 | TRBJ2-7 | - | - | TRBV20-1 | CSARAIGDIPPYEQYF | TGCAGTGCTAGAGCTATTGGGGACATACCACCTTACGAGCAGTACTTC